The rows below give T cell receptor beta chains drawn from one sample of a study of cytotoxic CD8 clonotypes in ibrutinib-treated CLL. Repertoires were generated with immunoSEQ multiplex PCR, while TCRdb's copy carries only in-frame clones and drops some. This table holds about 24,000 clones, more than 65% found once. Sample: PBMCs, taken after 12 months of ibrutinib treatment. Receptors were obtained from a human donor with chronic lymphocytic leukemia. Each CDR3 is given without its conserved first and last residue. Fields, in order: V gene, CDR3 protein.

TRBV11-2,ASSSIAGGPSGELF
TRBV5-1,ASSLRVGTANTGELF
TRBV28,ASSRQGWHEQY
TRBV9,ASSPVSGGATGELF
TRBV7-2,ASSLVAGESTEAF
TRBV5-1,ASSLSLSTSSYEQY
TRBV28,ASTSPGGSYEQY
TRBV5-6,ASRIRGETYEQY
TRBV2,ASSWGRGAEAF
TRBV20-1,SAPGVAGQY
TRBV30,AWSGYTGIYGYT
TRBV30,AWSKATITGEQY
TRBV5-6,ASSLTGGSGYGYT
TRBV18,ASSPTTYGDTQY
TRBV11-2,ASSPGALNEQF
TRBV5-1,ASSLDARGDEQY
TRBV5-4,ASSFNLAGGPNEQF
TRBV2,ASRQQRNIQY
TRBV9,ASSSIGVGWEKLF
TRBV5-1,ASSLTGAGANVLT
TRBV7-6,ASSLVLGGDYEQY
TRBV19,ASSLGGPAGELF
TRBV11-2,ASSLDLNTGELF
TRBV5-6,ASSDRVGEKLF
TRBV6-5,ASSYLSSYNSPLH
TRBV27,ASSFSSTGGNTIY
TRBV7-2,ASTEGFMSEQY
TRBV28,ASSLLGRSNYGYT
TRBV27,ASSRLAGGPGEQY
TRBV7-2,ASSGQTNYGYT
TRBV5-6,ASSLAGQRNQPQH
TRBV29-1,SVKGTWDTKEKLF
TRBV7-2,ASSFRQGTDTQY
TRBV1,TSSHRGNTEAF
TRBV18,ASSPTGDSYGYT
TRBV16,ASSSMGLAGGPSSYEQY
TRBV27,ASGGQSSSYEQY
TRBV4-1,ASSQVQNQPQH
TRBV9,ASSELAGGNEQY
TRBV12-5,ASGPGLADNNEQF
TRBV2,ASSDDRLGEQF
TRBV15,ATSSTRDRGRDYGYT
TRBV9,ASSVDSGERGEQF
TRBV6-5,ASSYTGTSYEQY
TRBV5-1,ASSLDGRGRETQY
TRBV5-1,ASSQPTGNYEQY
TRBV6-5,ASSYTKDRNTEAF
TRBV5-1,ASSPGTRHNSPLH
TRBV28,ASVTGTGSPLH
TRBV12-2,ASHPTGTGVQETQY
TRBV7-3,ASSLLQATAGELF
TRBV2,ASSIRNRPGQWETQY
TRBV28,ASSLWDRVRNTEAF
TRBV18,ASSSQGGLNQPQH
TRBV28,ASSLGTSGGGGETQY